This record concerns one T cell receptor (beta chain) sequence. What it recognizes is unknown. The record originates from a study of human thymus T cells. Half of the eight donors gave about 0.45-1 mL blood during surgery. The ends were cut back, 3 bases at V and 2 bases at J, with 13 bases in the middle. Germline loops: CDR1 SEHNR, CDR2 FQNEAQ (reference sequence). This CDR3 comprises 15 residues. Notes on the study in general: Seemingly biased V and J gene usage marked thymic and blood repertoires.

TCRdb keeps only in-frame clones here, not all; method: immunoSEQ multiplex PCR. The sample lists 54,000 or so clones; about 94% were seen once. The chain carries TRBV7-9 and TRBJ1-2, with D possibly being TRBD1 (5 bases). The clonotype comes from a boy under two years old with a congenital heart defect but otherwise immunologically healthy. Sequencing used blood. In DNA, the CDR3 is TGTGCCAGCAGCTTGTATCCAGGGACGAACTATGGCTACACCTTC. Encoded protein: CASSLYPGTNYGYTF.